This T cell receptor (beta chain) was identified during a study of blood T cell repertoires in COVID-19. For the study at large: Whether acute or convalescent, the COVID-19 samples came from the United States, Italy and Spain. PBMCs, B-cell-depleted T cells, or T cells provided the cDNA or gDNA that made up the material.

This CDR3 comprises 13 residues. The germline V gene encodes CDR1 LNHDA and CDR2 SQIVND (reference sequence). Trimming cost V 7 bases and J 4 bases, with 11 bases left between them. Per the authors' pipeline: The assay estimated nucleated cells by amplifying reference gene primers. TCRdb keeps only in-frame clones here, not all; method: immunoSEQ multiplex PCR. The V and J calls and clone size were taken over from that table, and D and trimming were inferred from the DNA. Seen here are 150,000 to 200,000 clones, 90% observed once, and the top ten hold approximately 0.56%. This rearrangement joins TRBV19 to TRBJ1-3; D remains ambiguous. The TCR sequence derives from a man aged 45 to 65 with acute or convalescent COVID-19. Input material: peripheral blood. The CDR3 protein is CASTLGSGNTIYF. As DNA, the CDR3 is TGTGCCAGTACTCTGGGCTCGGGAAACACCATATATTTT.